This T cell receptor (beta chain) is from a study of T cells in localized non-small cell lung cancer. Trimming took 1 base from V and 0 from J, leaving 13 bases between them. The CDR3 runs 17 residues. The V gene's germline CDR1 is SGHAT and CDR2 FQNNGV. Assay used: immunoSEQ multiplex PCR; TCRdb lists only in-frame clones, some missing. The repertoire includes under 40,000 clones, 80% to 90% of them detected once, and about 4.2% sits in the top ten. The clonotype was recovered from a male donor older than 55 with stage III lung adenocarcinoma. The material sequenced was peripheral blood, taken before any cancer treatment. This chain uses TRBV11-2 with TRBJ2-1; no definite D call. CDR3 sequence: CASSLAAAPSSYNEQFF. CDR3 DNA sequence: TGTGCCAGCAGCTTAGCAGCAGCGCCAAGCTCCTACAATGAGCAGTTCTTC.